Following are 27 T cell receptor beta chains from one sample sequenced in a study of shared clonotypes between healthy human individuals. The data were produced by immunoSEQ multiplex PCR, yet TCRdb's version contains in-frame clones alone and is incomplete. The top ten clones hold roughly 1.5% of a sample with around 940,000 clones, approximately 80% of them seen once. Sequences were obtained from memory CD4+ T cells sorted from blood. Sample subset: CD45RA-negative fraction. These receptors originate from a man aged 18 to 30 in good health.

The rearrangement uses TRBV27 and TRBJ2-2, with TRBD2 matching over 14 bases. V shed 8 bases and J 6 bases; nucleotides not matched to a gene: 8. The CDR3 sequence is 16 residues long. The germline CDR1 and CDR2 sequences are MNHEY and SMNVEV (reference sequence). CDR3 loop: CASARGLAGVAGELFF. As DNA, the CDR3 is TGTGCCAGCGCGCGGGGACTAGCGGGAGTTGCCGGGGAGCTGTTTTTT.

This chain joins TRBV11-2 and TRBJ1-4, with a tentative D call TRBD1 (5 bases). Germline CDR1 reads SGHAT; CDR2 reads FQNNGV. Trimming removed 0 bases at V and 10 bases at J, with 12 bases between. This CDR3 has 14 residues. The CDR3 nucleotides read TGTGCCAGCAGCTTAGAGAGACAGTCAGGAAAACTGTTTTTT. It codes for CASSLERQSGKLFF.

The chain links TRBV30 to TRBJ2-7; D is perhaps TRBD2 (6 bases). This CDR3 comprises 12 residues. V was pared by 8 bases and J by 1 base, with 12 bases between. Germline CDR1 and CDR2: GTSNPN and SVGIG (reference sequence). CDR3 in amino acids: CARGSTSYEQYF. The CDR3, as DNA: TGTGCCCGGGGGTCTACTTCCTACGAGCAGTACTTC.

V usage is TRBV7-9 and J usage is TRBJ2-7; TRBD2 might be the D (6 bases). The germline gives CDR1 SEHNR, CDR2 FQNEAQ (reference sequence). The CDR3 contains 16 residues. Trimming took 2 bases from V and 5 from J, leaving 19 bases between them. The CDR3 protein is CASSLRRGTSQHEQYF. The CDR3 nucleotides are TGTGCCAGCAGCTTACGCCGGGGGACCAGCCAGCACGAGCAGTACTTC.

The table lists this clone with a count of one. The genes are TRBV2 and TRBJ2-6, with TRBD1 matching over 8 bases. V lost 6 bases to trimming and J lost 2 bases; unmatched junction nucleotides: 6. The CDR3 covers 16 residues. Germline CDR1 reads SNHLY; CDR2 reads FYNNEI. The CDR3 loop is CASSLQGAAGANVLTF. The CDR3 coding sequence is TGTGCCAGCAGCCTGCAGGGGGCGGCTGGGGCCAACGTCCTGACTTTC.

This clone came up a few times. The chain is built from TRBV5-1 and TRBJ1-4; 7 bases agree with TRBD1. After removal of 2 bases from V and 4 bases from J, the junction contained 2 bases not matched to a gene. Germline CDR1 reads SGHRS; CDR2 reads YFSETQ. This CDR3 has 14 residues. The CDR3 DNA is TGCGCCAGCAGCTTACAGGGGATTAATGAAAAACTGTTTTTT. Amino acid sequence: CASSLQGINEKLFF.

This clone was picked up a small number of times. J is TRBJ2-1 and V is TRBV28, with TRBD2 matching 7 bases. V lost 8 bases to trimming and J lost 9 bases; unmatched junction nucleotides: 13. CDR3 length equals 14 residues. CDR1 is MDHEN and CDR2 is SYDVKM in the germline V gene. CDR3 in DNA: TGTGCCAGCGGCTCTAGCGGAACGAGGAGTGAGCAGTTCTTC. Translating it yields CASGSSGTRSEQFF.

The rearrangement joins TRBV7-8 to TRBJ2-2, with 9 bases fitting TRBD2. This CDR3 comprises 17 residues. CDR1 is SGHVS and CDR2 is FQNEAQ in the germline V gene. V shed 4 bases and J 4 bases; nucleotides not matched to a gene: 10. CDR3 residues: CASSSSYSGRGTGELFF. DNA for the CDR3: TGTGCCAGCAGCTCCAGCTATAGCGGGAGAGGCACCGGGGAGCTGTTTTTT.

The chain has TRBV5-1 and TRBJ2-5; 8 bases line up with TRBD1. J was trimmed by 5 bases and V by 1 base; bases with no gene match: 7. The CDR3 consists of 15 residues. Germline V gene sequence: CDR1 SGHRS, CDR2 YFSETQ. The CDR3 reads CASSLRQGALETQYF. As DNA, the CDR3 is TGCGCCAGCAGCTTGAGGCAGGGGGCGCTGGAGACCCAGTACTTC.

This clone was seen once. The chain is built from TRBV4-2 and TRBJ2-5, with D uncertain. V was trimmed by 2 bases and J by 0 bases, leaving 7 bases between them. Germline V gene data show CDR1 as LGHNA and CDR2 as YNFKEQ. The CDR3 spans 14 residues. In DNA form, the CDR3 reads TGTGCCAGCAGCCAAAGACGGGACCAAGAGACCCAGTACTTC. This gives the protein CASSQRRDQETQYF.

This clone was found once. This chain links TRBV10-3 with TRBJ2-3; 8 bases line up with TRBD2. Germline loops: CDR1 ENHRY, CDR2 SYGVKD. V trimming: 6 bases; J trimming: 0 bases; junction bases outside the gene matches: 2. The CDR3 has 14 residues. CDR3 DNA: TGTGCCATCAGGGCTAGCGGGAGCACAGATACGCAGTATTTT. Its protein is CAIRASGSTDTQYF.

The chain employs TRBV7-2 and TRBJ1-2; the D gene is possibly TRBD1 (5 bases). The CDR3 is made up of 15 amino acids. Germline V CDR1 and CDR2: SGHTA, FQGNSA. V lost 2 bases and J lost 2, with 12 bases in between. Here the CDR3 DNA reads TGTGCCAGCAGCTTAAGGGGAGGGGAGAACTATGGCTACACCTTC. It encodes CASSLRGGENYGYTF.

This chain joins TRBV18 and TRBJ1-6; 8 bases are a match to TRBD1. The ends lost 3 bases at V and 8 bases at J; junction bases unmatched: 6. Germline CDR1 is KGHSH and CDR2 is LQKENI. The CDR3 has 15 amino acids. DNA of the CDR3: TGTGCCAGCTCACCTCGACAGGGGAAGGATTCACCCCTCCACTTT. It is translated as CASSPRQGKDSPLHF.

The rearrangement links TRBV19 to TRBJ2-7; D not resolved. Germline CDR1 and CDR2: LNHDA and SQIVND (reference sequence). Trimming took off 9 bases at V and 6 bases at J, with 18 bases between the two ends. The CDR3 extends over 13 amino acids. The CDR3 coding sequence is TGTGCCAGCCTCGATCCTAACCGCGTCGAGCAGTACTTC. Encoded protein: CASLDPNRVEQYF. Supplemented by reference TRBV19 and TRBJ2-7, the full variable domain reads DGGITQSPKYLFRKEGQNVTLSCEQNLNHDAMYWYRQDPGQGLRLIYYSQIVNDFQKGDIAEGYSVSREKKESFPLTVTSAQKNPTAFYLCASLDPNRVEQYFGPGTRLTVT.

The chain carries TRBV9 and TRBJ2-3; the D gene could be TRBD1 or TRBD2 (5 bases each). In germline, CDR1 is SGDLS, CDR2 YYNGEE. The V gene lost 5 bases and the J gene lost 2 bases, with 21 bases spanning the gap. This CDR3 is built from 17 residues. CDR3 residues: CASSDRGGPINTDTQYF. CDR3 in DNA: TGTGCCAGCAGTGACCGGGGCGGTCCTATTAACACAGATACGCAGTATTTT. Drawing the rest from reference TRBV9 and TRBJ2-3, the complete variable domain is DSGVTQTPKHLITATGQRVTLRCSPRSGDLSVYWYQQSLDQGLQFLIQYYNGEERAKGNILERFSAQQFPDLHSELNLSSLELGDSALYFCASSDRGGPINTDTQYFGPGTRLTVL.

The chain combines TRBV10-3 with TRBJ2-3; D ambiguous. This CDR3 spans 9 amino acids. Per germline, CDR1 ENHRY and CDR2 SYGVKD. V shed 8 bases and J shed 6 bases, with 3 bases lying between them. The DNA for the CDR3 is TGTGCCATCGGGGATACGCAGTATTTT. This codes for CAIGDTQYF.

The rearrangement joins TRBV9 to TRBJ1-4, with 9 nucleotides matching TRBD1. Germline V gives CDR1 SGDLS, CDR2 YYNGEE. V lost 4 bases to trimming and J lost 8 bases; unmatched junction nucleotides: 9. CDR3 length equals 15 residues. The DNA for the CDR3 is TGTGCCAGCAGCCCTCGGACAGGGGCGAGCGAAAAACTGTTTTTT. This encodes CASSPRTGASEKLFF.

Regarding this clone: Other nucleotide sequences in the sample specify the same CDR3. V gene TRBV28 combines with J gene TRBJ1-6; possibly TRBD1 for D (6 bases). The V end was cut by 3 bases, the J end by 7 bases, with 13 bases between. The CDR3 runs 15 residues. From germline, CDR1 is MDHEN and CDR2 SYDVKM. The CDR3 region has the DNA TGTGCCAGCAGTTTTGGAGACAGGAAAAATTCACCCCTCCACTTT. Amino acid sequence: CASSFGDRKNSPLHF.

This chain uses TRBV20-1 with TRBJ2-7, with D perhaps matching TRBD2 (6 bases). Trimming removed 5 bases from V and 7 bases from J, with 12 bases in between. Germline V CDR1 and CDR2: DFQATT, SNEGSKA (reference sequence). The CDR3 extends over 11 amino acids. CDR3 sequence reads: CSAWDSVEQYF. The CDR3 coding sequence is TGCAGTGCTTGGGACTCTGTAGAGCAGTACTTC.

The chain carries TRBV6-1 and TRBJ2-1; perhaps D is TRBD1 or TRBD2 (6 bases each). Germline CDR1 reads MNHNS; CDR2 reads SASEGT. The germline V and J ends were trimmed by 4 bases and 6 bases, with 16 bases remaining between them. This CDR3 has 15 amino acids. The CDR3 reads CASSALGGGVNEQFF. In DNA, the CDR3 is TGTGCCAGCAGTGCCCTGGGGGGCGGAGTCAATGAGCAGTTCTTC.

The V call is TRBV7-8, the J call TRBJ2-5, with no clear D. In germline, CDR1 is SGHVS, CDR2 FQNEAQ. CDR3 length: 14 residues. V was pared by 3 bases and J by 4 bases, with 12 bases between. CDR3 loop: CASSLAGLGETQYF. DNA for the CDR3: TGTGCCAGCAGCTTGGCCGGGCTCGGAGAGACCCAGTACTTC.

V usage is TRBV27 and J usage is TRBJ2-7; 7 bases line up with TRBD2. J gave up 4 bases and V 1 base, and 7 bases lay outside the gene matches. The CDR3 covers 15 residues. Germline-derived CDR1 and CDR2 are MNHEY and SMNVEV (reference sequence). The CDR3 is CASSLYSGGSYEQYF. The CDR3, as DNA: TGTGCCAGCAGTTTATATTCGGGAGGCTCGTACGAGCAGTACTTC.

The CDR3 DNA follows: TGTGCCAGCAAACAGCAGGGACTGAACACTGAAGCTTTCTTT. It is translated as CASKQQGLNTEAFF. V gene TRBV19 combines with J gene TRBJ1-1, with D possibly TRBD1 on 5 matching bases. The CDR3 totals 14 residues. V lost 9 bases to trimming and J lost 0 bases, with 14 bases between them. CDR1 and CDR2 from the germline V gene are LNHDA and SQIVND (reference sequence).

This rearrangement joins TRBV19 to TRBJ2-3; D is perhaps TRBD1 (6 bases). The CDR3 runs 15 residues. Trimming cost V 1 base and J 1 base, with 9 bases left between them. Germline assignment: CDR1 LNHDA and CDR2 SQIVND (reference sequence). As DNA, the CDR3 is TGTGCCAGTAGTATAGCACAGGGTGGCACAGATACGCAGTATTTT. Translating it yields CASSIAQGGTDTQYF.

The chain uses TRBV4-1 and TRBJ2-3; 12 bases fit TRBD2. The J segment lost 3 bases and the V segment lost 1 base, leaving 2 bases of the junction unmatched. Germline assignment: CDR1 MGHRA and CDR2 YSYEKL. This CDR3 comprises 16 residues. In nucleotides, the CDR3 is TGCGCCAGCAGCCAAGTAGGACTAGCGGGGACAGATACGCAGTATTTT. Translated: CASSQVGLAGTDTQYF.

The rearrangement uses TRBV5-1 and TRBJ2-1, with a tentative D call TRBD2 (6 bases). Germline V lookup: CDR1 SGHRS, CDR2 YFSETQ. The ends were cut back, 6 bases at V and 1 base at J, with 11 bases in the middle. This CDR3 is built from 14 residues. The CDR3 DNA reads TGCGCCAGCACGGGGGACTCGTCCTACAATGAGCAGTTCTTC. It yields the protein CASTGDSSYNEQFF.

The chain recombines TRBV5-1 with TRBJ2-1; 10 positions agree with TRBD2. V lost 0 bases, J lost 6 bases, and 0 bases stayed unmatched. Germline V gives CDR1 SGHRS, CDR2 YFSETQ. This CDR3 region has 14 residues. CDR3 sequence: CASSLASGGNEQFF. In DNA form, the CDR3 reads TGCGCCAGCAGCTTGGCTAGCGGGGGCAATGAGCAGTTCTTC.